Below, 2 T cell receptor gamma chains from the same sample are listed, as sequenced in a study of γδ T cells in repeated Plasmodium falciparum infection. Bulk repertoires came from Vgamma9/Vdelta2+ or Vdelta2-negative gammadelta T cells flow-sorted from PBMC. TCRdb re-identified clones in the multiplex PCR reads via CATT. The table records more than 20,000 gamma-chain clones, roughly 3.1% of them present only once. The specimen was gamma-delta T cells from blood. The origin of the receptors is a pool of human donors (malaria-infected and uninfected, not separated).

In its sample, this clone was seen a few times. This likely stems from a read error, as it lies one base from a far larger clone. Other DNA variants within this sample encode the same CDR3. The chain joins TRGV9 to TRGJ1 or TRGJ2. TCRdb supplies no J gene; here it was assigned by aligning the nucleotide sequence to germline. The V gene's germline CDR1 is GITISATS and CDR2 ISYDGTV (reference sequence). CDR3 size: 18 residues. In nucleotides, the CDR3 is TGTGCCTTATGGGAGGTGCCCCTCCCTCACCGGAATTATTATAAGAAACTCTTT. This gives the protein CALWEVPLPHRNYYKKLF.

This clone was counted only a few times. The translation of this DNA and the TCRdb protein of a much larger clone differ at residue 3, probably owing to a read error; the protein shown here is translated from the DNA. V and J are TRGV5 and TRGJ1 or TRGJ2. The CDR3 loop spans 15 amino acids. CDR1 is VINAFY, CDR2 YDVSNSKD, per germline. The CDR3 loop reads CASWDRPVDYYKKLF. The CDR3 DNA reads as TGTGCCTCCTGGGACAGGCCGGTTGATTATTATAAGAAACTCTTT.